This T cell receptor beta chain derives from a study of shared clonotypes between healthy human individuals. The CDR3 extends over 14 amino acids. V was clipped by 5 bases and J by 6 bases; unmatched bases: 9. Germline loops: CDR1 MDHEN, CDR2 SYDVKM. Measured with immunoSEQ multiplex PCR; TCRdb has only the in-frame clones, and not every one. The sample gives approximately 500,000 clones, around four fifths of which show up once; about 12% is in the top ten. The chain recombines TRBV28 with TRBJ1-1, with 7 bases aligning to TRBD1. Sample: PBMCs. The clonotype originates from a middle-aged woman in good health. Some clones in this sample may be carry-over from other donors' samples. As DNA, the CDR3 is TGTGCCAGCAGTGCTCGACAGGGTGGGGCTGAAGCTTTCTTT. Its protein product is CASSARQGGAEAFF.